The sequence of this T cell receptor (beta chain) was determined in a study of vaccination and CD4 T cells after COVID-19. The ends were cut back, 0 bases at V and 8 bases at J, with 13 bases in the middle. Germline-derived CDR1 and CDR2 are DFQATT and SNEGSKA (reference sequence). The CDR3 loop spans 14 amino acids. Cultured CD4+ T cell DNA was sequenced using the Oncomine TCR Beta short-read assay. TCRdb called the PCR reads again in MiXCR, with one record for every CDR3 protein. The sample consists of tens of thousands of distinct CDR3 sequences, about 64% of them appearing once. This clonotype came up a few times. The antigen is undetermined. As for treatment: 10-day PBMC culture with coronavirus spike peptide pools or control peptides (ViraFEST assay). Notes on the study in general: Within the convalescent patients, spike mono-reactivity was found in 304 of 307 vaccine-specific clones. A nonsignificant rise from approximately 21 to 38 was seen in the median number of SARS-CoV-2-reactive clonotypes.

This clonotype originated in a human donor who had recovered from COVID-19. The sample taken for sequencing was CD4+ T cells from blood, cultured in vitro. The chain couples TRBV20-1 to TRBJ1-4; D perhaps matches TRBD1 (5 bases). The CDR3 loop is CSARDGGGSEKLFF. The DNA of the CDR3 is TGCAGTGCTAGAGATGGGGGGGGATCAGAAAAACTGTTTTTT.